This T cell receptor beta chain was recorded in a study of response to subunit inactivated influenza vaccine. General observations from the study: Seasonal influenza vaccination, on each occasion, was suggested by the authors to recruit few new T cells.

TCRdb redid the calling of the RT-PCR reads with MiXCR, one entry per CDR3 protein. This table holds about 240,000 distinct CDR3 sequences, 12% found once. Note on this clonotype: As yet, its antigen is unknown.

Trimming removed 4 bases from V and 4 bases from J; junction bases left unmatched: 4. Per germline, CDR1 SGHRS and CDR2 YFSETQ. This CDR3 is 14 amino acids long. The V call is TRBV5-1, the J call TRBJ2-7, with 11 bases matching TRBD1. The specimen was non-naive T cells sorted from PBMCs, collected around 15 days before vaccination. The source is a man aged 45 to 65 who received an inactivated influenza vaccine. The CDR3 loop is CASSGTGGGYEQYF. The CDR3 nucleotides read TGCGCCAGCAGCGGGACAGGGGGAGGATACGAGCAGTACTTC.